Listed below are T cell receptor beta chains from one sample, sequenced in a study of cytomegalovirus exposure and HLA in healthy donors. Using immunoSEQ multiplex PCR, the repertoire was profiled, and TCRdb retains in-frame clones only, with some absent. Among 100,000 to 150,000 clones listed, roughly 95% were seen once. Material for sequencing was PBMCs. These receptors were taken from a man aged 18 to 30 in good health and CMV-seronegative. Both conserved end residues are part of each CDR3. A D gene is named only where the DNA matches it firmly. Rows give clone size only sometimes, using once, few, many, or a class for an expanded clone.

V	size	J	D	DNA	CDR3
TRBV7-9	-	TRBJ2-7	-	TGTGCCAGCAGCTTGTCCGGGGGCTACGAGCAGTACTTC	CASSLSGGYEQYF
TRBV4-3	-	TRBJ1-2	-	TGCGCCAGCAGCCAAGAAATGTGGGCGAGCTATGGCTACACCTTC	CASSQEMWASYGYTF
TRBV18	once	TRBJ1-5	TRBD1	TGTGCCAGCTCACATACAGGGGCGAATCAGCCCCAGCATTTT	CASSHTGANQPQHF
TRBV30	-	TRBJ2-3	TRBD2	TGTGCCTGGAGTGTAAGGCTAGCGGACACAGATACGCAGTATTTT	CAWSVRLADTDTQYF
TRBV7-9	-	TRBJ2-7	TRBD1	TGTGCCAGCAGCCGACAGGGGCGCGAGCAGTACTTC	CASSRQGREQYF
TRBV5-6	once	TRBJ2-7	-	TGTGCCAGCAGCTTGGACAGTCCCGACGAGCAGTACTTC	CASSLDSPDEQYF
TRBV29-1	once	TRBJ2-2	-	TGCAGCGTTGGACTCACGAACACCGGGGAGCTGTTTTTT	CSVGLTNTGELFF
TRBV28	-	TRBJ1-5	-	TGTGCCAGCAGTTTATCGCGGGCAGATTATAGCAATCAGCCCCAGCATTTT	CASSLSRADYSNQPQHF
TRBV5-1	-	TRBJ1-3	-	TGCGCCTCCAGGGCAGGTTCTGGAAACACCATATATTTT	CASRAGSGNTIYF
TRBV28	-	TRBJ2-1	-	TGTGCCAGCAGTGACTCAGGGGAACCGTACAATGAGCAGTTCTTC	CASSDSGEPYNEQFF
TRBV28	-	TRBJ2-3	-	TGTGCCAGCAGTCGCCCCTCCTACACAGATACGCAGTATTTT	CASSRPSYTDTQYF
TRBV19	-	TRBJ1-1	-	TGTGCCAGTAGTATTATCTCTTCGGGCGGACAGCGGTGGAACACTGAAGCTTTCTTT	CASSIISSGGQRWNTEAFF
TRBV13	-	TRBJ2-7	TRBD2	TGTGCCAGCAGCGGTCCCGGGACTAGCGGGAGAGTAGGCGAGCAGTACTTC	CASSGPGTSGRVGEQYF
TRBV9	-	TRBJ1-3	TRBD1	TGTGCCAGCAGCCCAGGGGGTTCTAAGAACACCATATATTTT	CASSPGGSKNTIYF
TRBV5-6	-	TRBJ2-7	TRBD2	TGTGCCAGCAGCTTAGGCGGGAGCAACGAGCAGTACTTC	CASSLGGSNEQYF
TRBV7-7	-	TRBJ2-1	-	TGTGCTAGCAGCGAAATTTTAGACAATGAGCAGTTCTTC	CASSEILDNEQFF
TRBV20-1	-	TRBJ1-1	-	TGCAGTGCTTGGACTGACGGTGAAGCTTTCTTT	CSAWTDGEAFF
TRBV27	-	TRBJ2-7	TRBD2	TGTGCCAGCTCAAAGACTAGCGGGAGCTACGAGCAGTACTTC	CASSKTSGSYEQYF
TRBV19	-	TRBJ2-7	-	TGTGCCAGTAGTAGGCGCGGATCCTACGAGCAGTACTTC	CASSRRGSYEQYF
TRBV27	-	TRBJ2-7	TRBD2	TGTGCCAGCAGTTTCGGGACTAGTCCCTCCTACGAGCAGTACTTC	CASSFGTSPSYEQYF
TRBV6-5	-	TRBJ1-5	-	TGTGCCACAAGGGGGGGGAATCAGCCCCAGCATTTT	CATRGGNQPQHF
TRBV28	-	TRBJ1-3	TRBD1	TGTGCCAGCATTCCGGTTGCGGTGGGCGGGACAGGGCCTGGAAACACCATATATTTT	CASIPVAVGGTGPGNTIYF
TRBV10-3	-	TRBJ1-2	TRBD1	TGTGCCATCTCGTACAGGGGGGGCAGGGATGGCTACACCTTC	CAISYRGGRDGYTF
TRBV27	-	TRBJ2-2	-	TGTGCCAGCAGCCCTCTGGAGCGGAACACCGGGGAGCTGTTTTTT	CASSPLERNTGELFF
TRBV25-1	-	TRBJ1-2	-	TGTGCCAGCAGTGACCGCCCGGGGCGGGGTGGCTACACCTTC	CASSDRPGRGGYTF
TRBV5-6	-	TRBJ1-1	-	TGTGCCAGCAGCTTTGGACAGACGAACACTGAAGCTTTCTTT	CASSFGQTNTEAFF
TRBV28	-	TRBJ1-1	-	TGTGCCAGCAGTCGGACAGTTAACACTGAAGCTTTCTTT	CASSRTVNTEAFF
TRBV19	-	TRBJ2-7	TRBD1	TGTGCCAGTAGTACCGAATCTGAGGGGGCGCAGTACCACGAGCAGTACTTC	CASSTESEGAQYHEQYF
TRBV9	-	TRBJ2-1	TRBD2	TGTGCCAGCAGCCCCAGAGCGGGGGAGAGGGGGGAGGGTGAGCAGTTCTTC	CASSPRAGERGEGEQFF
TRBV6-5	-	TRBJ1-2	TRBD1	TGTGCCAGCAGTCGACAGGGGCGCTACACCTTC	CASSRQGRYTF
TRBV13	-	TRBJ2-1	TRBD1	TGTGCCAGCAGCCCCGGACAGGGAACCTACAATGAGCAGTTCTTC	CASSPGQGTYNEQFF
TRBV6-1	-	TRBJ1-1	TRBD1	TGTGCCAGCAGTGAGGCTGGCAGGGGGCCGGACACTGAAGCTTTCTTT	CASSEAGRGPDTEAFF
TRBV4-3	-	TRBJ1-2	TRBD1	TGCGCCAGCAGCCAGAGCACGGGACAGGGAACCGTCTATGGCTACACCTTC	CASSQSTGQGTVYGYTF
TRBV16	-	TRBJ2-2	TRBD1	TGTGCCAGCAGCCAATTGGATCGGTCAGGGGGCCAAGGACCCGGGGAGCTGTTTTTT	CASSQLDRSGGQGPGELFF
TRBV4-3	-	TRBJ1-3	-	TGCGCCAGCAGCCAATCCCGGGAGGGAAACACCATATATTTT	CASSQSREGNTIYF
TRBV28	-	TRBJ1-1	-	TGTGCCAGCAGTTTACCCCTATTGAAGGGGAAGGCTGAAGCTTTCTTT	CASSLPLLKGKAEAFF
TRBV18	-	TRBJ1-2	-	TGTGCCAGCTCACCGCCCAGTGGCTATGGCTACACCTTC	CASSPPSGYGYTF
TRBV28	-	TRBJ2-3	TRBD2	TGTGCCAGCAGTTCTAGCGGGAAGGGGACAGATACGCAGTATTTT	CASSSSGKGTDTQYF
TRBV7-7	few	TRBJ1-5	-	TGTGCCAGCAGCTTGGGGTGGGCGCGGGACCAGCCCCAGCATTTT	CASSLGWARDQPQHF
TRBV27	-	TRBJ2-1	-	TGTGCCAGCAGTTTAATCGGAAATAGCTTCTACAATGAGCAGTTCTTC	CASSLIGNSFYNEQFF
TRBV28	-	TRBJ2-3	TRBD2	TGTGCCAGCAGCACAATTACAGCTCAGTGGGGGCACATAGCGGGAAGCACAGATACGCAGTATTTT	CASSTITAQWGHIAGSTDTQYF